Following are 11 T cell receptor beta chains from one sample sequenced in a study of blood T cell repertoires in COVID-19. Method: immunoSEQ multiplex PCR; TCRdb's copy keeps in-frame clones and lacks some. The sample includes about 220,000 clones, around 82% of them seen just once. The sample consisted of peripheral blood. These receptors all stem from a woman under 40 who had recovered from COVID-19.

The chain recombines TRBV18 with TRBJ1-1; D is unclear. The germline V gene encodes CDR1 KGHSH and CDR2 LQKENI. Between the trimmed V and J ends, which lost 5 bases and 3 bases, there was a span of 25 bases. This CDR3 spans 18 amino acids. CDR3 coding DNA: TGTGCCAGCTCATTTACTCTCGGAACTTCCGGTGGGCACACTGAAGCTTTCTTT. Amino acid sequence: CASSFTLGTSGGHTEAFF.

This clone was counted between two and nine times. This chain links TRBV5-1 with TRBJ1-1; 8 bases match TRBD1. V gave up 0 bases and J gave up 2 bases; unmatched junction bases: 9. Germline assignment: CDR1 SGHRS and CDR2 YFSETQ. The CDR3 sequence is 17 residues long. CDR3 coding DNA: TGCGCCAGCAGCTTGGGACAGGGGCGACACCCAAACACTGAAGCTTTCTTT. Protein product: CASSLGQGRHPNTEAFF.

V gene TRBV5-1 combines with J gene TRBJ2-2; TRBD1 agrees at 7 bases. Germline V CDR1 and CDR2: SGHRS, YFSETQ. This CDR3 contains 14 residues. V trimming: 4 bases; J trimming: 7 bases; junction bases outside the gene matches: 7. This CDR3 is CASSPTGAGGELFF. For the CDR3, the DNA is TGCGCCAGCAGCCCCACAGGGGCAGGCGGGGAGCTGTTTTTT.

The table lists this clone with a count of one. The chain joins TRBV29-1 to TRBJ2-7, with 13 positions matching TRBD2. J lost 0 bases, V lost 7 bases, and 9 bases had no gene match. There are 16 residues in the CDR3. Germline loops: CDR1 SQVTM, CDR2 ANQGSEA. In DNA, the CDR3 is TGCAGCGCCAGACTAGCGGGAGGCCCCAGCTCCTACGAGCAGTACTTC. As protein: CSARLAGGPSSYEQYF.

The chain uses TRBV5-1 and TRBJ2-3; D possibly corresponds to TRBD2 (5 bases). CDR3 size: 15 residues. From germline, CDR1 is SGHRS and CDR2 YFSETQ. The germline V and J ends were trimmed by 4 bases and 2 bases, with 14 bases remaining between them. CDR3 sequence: CASSIPRGSTDTQYF. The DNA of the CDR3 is TGCGCCAGCAGCATCCCTCGGGGATCCACAGATACGCAGTATTTT.

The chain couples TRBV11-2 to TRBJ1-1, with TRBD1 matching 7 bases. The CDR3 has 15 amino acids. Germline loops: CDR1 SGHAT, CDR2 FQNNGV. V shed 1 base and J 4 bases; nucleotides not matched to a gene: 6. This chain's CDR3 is CASSLVTGRVTEAFF. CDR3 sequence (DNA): TGTGCCAGCAGCTTAGTGACAGGGCGGGTCACTGAAGCTTTCTTT. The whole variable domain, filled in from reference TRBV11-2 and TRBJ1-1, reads EAGVAQSPRYKIIEKRQSVAFWCNPISGHATLYWYQQILGQGPKLLIQFQNNGVVDDSQLPKDRFSAERLKGVDSTLKIQPAKLEDSAVYLCASSLVTGRVTEAFFGQGTRLTVV.

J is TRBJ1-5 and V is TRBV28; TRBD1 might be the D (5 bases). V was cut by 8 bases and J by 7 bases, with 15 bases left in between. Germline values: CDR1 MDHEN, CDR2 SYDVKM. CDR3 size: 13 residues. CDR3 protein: CASWTTPGQPQHF. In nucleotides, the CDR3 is TGTGCCAGCTGGACGACACCAGGGCAGCCCCAGCATTTT.

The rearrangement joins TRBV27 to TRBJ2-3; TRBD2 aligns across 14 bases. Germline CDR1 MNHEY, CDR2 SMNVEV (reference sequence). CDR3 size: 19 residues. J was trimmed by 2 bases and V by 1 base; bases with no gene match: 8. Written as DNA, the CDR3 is TGTGCCAGCAGTTTATTAGGGCGACTAGCGGGAGGGGACACAGATACGCAGTATTTT. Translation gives CASSLLGRLAGGDTDTQYF.

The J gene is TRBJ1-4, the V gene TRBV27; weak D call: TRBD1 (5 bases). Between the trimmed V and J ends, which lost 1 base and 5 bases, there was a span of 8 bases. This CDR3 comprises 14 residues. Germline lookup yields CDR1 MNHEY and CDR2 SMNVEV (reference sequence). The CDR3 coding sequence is TGTGCCAGCAGTTTATGGCAGGGAAATGAAAAACTGTTTTTT. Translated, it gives CASSLWQGNEKLFF.

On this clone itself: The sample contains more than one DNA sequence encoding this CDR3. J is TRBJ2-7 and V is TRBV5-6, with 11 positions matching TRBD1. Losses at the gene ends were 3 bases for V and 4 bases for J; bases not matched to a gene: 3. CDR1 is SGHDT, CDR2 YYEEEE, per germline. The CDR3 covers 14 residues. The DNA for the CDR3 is TGTGCCAGCAGCTCCGGACAGGGGGCATACGAGCAGTACTTC. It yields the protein CASSSGQGAYEQYF.

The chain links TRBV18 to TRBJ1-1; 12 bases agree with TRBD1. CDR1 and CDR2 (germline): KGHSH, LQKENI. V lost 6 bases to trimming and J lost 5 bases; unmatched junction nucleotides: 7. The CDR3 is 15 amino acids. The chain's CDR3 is CASSPGQGALTEAFF. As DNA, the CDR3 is TGTGCCAGCTCCCCGGGACAGGGGGCTCTAACTGAAGCTTTCTTT.